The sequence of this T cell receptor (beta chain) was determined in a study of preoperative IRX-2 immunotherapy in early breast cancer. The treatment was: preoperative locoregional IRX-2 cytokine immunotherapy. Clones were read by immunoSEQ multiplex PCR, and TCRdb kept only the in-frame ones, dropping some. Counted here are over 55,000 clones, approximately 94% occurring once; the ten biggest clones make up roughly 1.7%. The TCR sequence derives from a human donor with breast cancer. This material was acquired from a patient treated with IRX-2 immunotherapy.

The DNA for the CDR3 is TGTGCCAGCAGCTTAGCGTCAGGGGAACTACAAGAGACCCAGTACTTC. Amino acids: CASSLASGELQETQYF. This chain uses TRBV7-2 with TRBJ2-5, with a possible D match to TRBD1 (6 bases). Germline values: CDR1 SGHTA, CDR2 FQGNSA. The CDR3 has 16 amino acids. Trimming removed 0 bases at V and 2 bases at J, with 13 bases between.